Included here is one TCR beta chain sequence, with context. This sample is drawn from a study of blood T cell repertoires in COVID-19. Study-level background: PBMCs, B-cell-depleted T cells, or T cells were the source of the cDNA or gDNA that made up the material.

Per the original methods: It was from reference gene primer amplification that nucleated cell counts were estimated. Profiled with immunoSEQ multiplex PCR; TCRdb holds only in-frame clones, not every one. Clonal size and the V and J genes are those of that table, whereas D and trimming came from the DNA. The sample holds 380,000 or so clones, approximately 86% seen once. Enrollees, roughly 18 to 90 years old, lived in fewer than 25 US areas. The sample taken for sequencing was PBMCs or T cells enriched from blood (not recorded which). The receptor comes from a woman in her 40s with acute COVID-19.

The CDR3 sequence is CASSPIPLDRGNTEAFF. The CDR3 DNA follows: TGTGCCAGCTCACCCATCCCACTCGACAGGGGGAACACTGAAGCTTTCTTT. This chain joins TRBV18 and TRBJ1-1, with TRBD1 matching 8 bases. CDR1 is KGHSH, CDR2 LQKENI, per germline. The CDR3 is made up of 17 amino acids. Unmatched junction bases numbered 10, after V lost 3 bases and J lost 1 base.